These 20 T cell receptor beta chains came from one sample sequenced in a study of sequential checkpoint blockade in melanoma. As to treatment: randomized to nivolumab then ipilimumab (arm A) or the reverse (arm B). Clones were sequenced by immunoSEQ multiplex PCR, and TCRdb holds only the in-frame ones, with some missing. The sample lists under 40,000 clones, 70% to 90% occurring once. The sequences come from CD8+ T cells sorted from blood (inferred from file names), collected from a patient given nivolumab and ipilimumab in sequence. The receptors stem from a human donor with melanoma.

The J gene is TRBJ1-1, the V gene TRBV5-1, with 8 nucleotides matching TRBD1. The CDR3 has 17 amino acids. V was pared by 1 base and J by 1 base, with 9 bases of the junction left unmatched. Germline assignment: CDR1 SGHRS and CDR2 YFSETQ. The CDR3 bases are TGCGCCAGCAGCTTGCCCAGGGGGCCGCAACCGAACACTGAAGCTTTCTTT. Its protein product is CASSLPRGPQPNTEAFF.

The chain has TRBV5-8 and TRBJ2-7, with D possibly matching TRBD1 (5 bases). V lost 0 bases and J 2 bases, leaving 15 bases between the germline ends. This CDR3 comprises 16 residues. Germline assignment: CDR1 SGHTS and CDR2 YDEGEE. The CDR3 DNA sequence: TGTGCCAGCAGCTTGGCCTGGTGGACACAGGCCTACGAGCAGTACTTC. Its translation: CASSLAWWTQAYEQYF.

This chain uses TRBV19 with TRBJ2-1; a weak D match, TRBD1 (6 bases). V was shortened by 6 bases and J by 0 bases, with 9 bases between the two germline ends. The CDR3 is made up of 14 amino acids. Germline V gives CDR1 LNHDA, CDR2 SQIVND (reference sequence). CDR3 nucleotides: TGTGCCAGTAGCAGGGGAAGCTCCTACAATGAGCAGTTCTTC. It yields the protein CASSRGSSYNEQFF. Using reference TRBV19 and TRBJ2-1 for the parts outside the CDR3, the full variable domain is DGGITQSPKYLFRKEGQNVTLSCEQNLNHDAMYWYRQDPGQGLRLIYYSQIVNDFQKGDIAEGYSVSREKKESFPLTVTSAQKNPTAFYLCASSRGSSYNEQFFGPGTRLTVL.

The chain combines TRBV9 with TRBJ1-1; TRBD1 agrees at 7 bases. Germline V gene lookup returns CDR1 SGDLS and CDR2 YYNGEE. Trimming took 4 bases from V and 11 from J; bases not matched to a gene: 14. CDR3 length: 14 amino acids. The CDR3 DNA sequence: TGTGCCAGCAGCTCAAGCCAAAGGGGGCTTAGGGCTTTCTTT. This gives the protein CASSSSQRGLRAFF. Drawing the rest from reference TRBV9 and TRBJ1-1, the complete variable domain is DSGVTQTPKHLITATGQRVTLRCSPRSGDLSVYWYQQSLDQGLQFLIQYYNGEERAKGNILERFSAQQFPDLHSELNLSSLELGDSALYFCASSSSQRGLRAFFGQGTRLTVV.

This clone turned up a few times. V is TRBV6-7 and J is TRBJ1-2, with 10 bases lining up with TRBD1. TRBV6-7 is classed as an ORF, of uncertain function. The V segment lost 4 bases and the J segment 6 bases; nucleotides outside the gene matches: 5. This CDR3 is built from 14 residues. In DNA, the CDR3 is TGTGCCAGCAGTTTGGGACAGGGGAATAATGGCTACACCTTC. It specifies CASSLGQGNNGYTF.

The chain joins TRBV10-3 to TRBJ1-1; D might be TRBD1 (6 bases). Per the germline V gene, CDR1 is ENHRY and CDR2 is SYGVKD. V was cut by 4 bases and J by 11 bases, with 32 bases left in between. The CDR3 is made up of 18 amino acids. In DNA, the CDR3 is TGTGCCATCAGTGCTCTTGAGAAACCCGAGCAACAGGGATATAACGCTTTCTTT. Translation: CAISALEKPEQQGYNAFF.

V gene TRBV6-1 combines with J gene TRBJ1-6; tentatively, D is TRBD1 (5 bases). Germline V gives CDR1 MNHNS, CDR2 SASEGT. Trimming stripped 0 bases from V and 1 base from J, with 13 bases between. The length of the CDR3 is 18 residues. CDR3 DNA sequence: TGTGCCAGCAGTGAAGCGCAGGGTATTTATTCCTATAATTCACCCCTCCACTTT. Translated: CASSEAQGIYSYNSPLHF.

The chain links TRBV27 to TRBJ2-1; D may be TRBD2 (6 bases). Germline lookup yields CDR1 MNHEY and CDR2 SMNVEV (reference sequence). V shed 4 bases and J shed 2 bases, with 15 bases lying between them. CDR3 length: 16 amino acids. The CDR3 sequence is CASSSSMGGTYNEQFF. CDR3 nucleotides: TGTGCCAGCAGTTCCTCAATGGGCGGGACCTACAATGAGCAGTTCTTC.

V and J are TRBV19 and TRBJ2-7; TRBD2 matches 8 bases. This CDR3 contains 14 residues. After removal of 5 bases from V and 4 bases from J, the junction contained 7 bases not matched to a gene. The germline gives CDR1 LNHDA, CDR2 SQIVND (reference sequence). CDR3 DNA sequence: TGTGCCAGTAGTTCGGGACTAGTAAGTTACGAGCAGTACTTC. Translating it yields CASSSGLVSYEQYF. Drawing the rest from reference TRBV19 and TRBJ2-7, the complete variable domain is DGGITQSPKYLFRKEGQNVTLSCEQNLNHDAMYWYRQDPGQGLRLIYYSQIVNDFQKGDIAEGYSVSREKKESFPLTVTSAQKNPTAFYLCASSSGLVSYEQYFGPGTRLTVT.

This clone was observed a single time. This sequence joins TRBV20-1 and TRBJ1-1; D is ambiguous. The CDR3 totals 9 residues. Germline V gene data show CDR1 as DFQATT and CDR2 as SNEGSKA (reference sequence). The CDR3 here is CSAGSEAFF. CDR3 coding DNA: TGCAGCGCCGGTAGTGAAGCTTTCTTT.

The chain links TRBV27 to TRBJ1-5; TRBD1 is a possible D gene (6 bases). The V gene's germline CDR1 is MNHEY and CDR2 SMNVEV (reference sequence). The ends were cut back, 4 bases at V and 3 bases at J, with 10 bases in the middle. This CDR3 has 14 amino acids. The CDR3 DNA follows: TGTGCCAGCAGTTACGACAGGTACAATCAGCCCCAGCATTTT. This codes for CASSYDRYNQPQHF.

The chain links TRBV12-5 to TRBJ1-2; D gene unclear. Germline V CDR1 and CDR2: LGHNT, FRNRAP. CDR3 size: 12 residues. Trimming removed 2 bases from V and 8 bases from J, with 9 bases in between. The CDR3 region is CASGLRGRGYTF. CDR3 bases: TGTGCTAGTGGTTTGAGAGGGCGCGGCTACACCTTC.

V usage is TRBV13 and J usage is TRBJ2-1, with 7 nucleotides matching TRBD1. CDR1 is PRHDT, CDR2 FYEKMQ, per germline (reference sequence). With V trimmed by 5 bases and J by 4 bases, 8 bases remained unmatched. The CDR3 is 15 amino acids. This chain's CDR3 is CASSPETGQYNEQFF. The DNA of the CDR3 is TGTGCCAGCAGCCCAGAAACGGGACAGTACAATGAGCAGTTCTTC.

The CDR3 nucleotides are TGTGCCTGGAAACGAGGAGGGACTAGCGGGTCGAGAGATACGCAGTATTTT. This encodes CAWKRGGTSGSRDTQYF. This sequence joins TRBV30 and TRBJ2-3, with 12 positions matching TRBD2. CDR3 length: 17 residues. After removal of 4 bases from V and 5 bases from J, the junction contained 13 bases not matched to a gene. CDR1 GTSNPN and CDR2 SVGIG come from the germline V gene (reference sequence).

The chain carries TRBV29-1 and TRBJ1-1, with D tentatively TRBD1 (5 bases). V was pared by 3 bases and J by 6 bases, with 8 bases between. CDR3 length: 11 residues. Germline-derived CDR1 and CDR2 are SQVTM and ANQGSEA. The CDR3 region is CSVDRAAEAFF. CDR3 DNA sequence: TGCAGCGTTGACAGGGCCGCTGAAGCTTTCTTT.

This clone was counted a few times. This chain uses TRBV6-4 with TRBJ2-1; D is ambiguous. V was cut by 3 bases and J by 3 bases, with 9 bases left in between. CDR1 is MRHNA, CDR2 SNTAGT, per germline. This CDR3 spans 14 amino acids. The CDR3 sequence: CASSEPSFYNEQFF. CDR3 DNA: TGTGCCAGCAGTGAGCCCAGTTTCTACAATGAGCAGTTCTTC.

This chain joins TRBV5-5 and TRBJ2-7, with D perhaps matching TRBD1 (5 bases). Germline loops: CDR1 SGHKS, CDR2 YYEKEE (reference sequence). The CDR3 is 14 residues long. The V end was cut by 0 bases, the J end by 2 bases, with 9 bases between. CDR3: CASSLEGIPYEQYF. The CDR3 bases are TGTGCCAGCAGCTTGGAGGGGATTCCCTACGAGCAGTACTTC.

The CDR3 sequence is CASSQVAGFNTEAFF. CDR3 coding DNA: TGCGCCAGCAGCCAAGTGGCGGGGTTTAACACTGAAGCTTTCTTT. The chain combines TRBV4-1 with TRBJ1-1; the D is unclear. The CDR3 consists of 15 residues. Germline loops: CDR1 MGHRA, CDR2 YSYEKL. V was shortened by 1 base and J by 2 bases, with 11 bases between the two germline ends.

This clone was counted only a few times. This chain connects TRBV7-9 to TRBJ1-3, with D perhaps matching TRBD1 (5 bases). The germline V gene encodes CDR1 SEHNR and CDR2 FQNEAQ (reference sequence). This CDR3 comprises 14 residues. Trimming left V 8 bases short and J 2 bases short, with 13 bases between. CDR3 in DNA: TGTGCCAGCCGCGCAGGGCTCGCTGGAAACACCATATATTTT. This translates into CASRAGLAGNTIYF.

The rearrangement joins TRBV19 to TRBJ2-1; 7 bases align to TRBD1. CDR3 size: 14 residues. Germline V CDR1 and CDR2: LNHDA, SQIVND (reference sequence). Unmatched junction bases numbered 4, after V lost 7 bases and J lost 1 base. CDR3 region: CASKRTGSYNEQFF. The CDR3 DNA sequence: TGTGCCAGTAAGAGGACAGGTTCCTACAATGAGCAGTTCTTC.